The 19 T cell receptor beta chains reported below all come from one sample, sequenced in a study of blood T cell repertoires in COVID-19. The assay was immunoSEQ multiplex PCR, and TCRdb's table has in-frame clones only and misses some. The repertoire has tens of thousands of clones, around nine tenths of them found once; the top ten carry around 27%. Sequenced: peripheral blood. Every receptor here comes from a human donor in a cohort sampled during active COVID-19.

The chain is built from TRBV25-1 and TRBJ1-2; no definite D call. The length of the CDR3 is 13 residues. V was clipped by 5 bases and J by 8 bases, with 15 bases between them. Germline loops: CDR1 MGHDK, CDR2 SYGVNS. CDR3 bases: TGTGCCAGCAGTCCCCGCCCGGAGGAGGGCTACACCTTC. As protein: CASSPRPEEGYTF.

The CDR3 sequence: CASTGPRDVEQYF. The CDR3 DNA follows: TGTGCCAGCACAGGCCCCAGGGATGTCGAGCAGTACTTC. J is TRBJ2-7 and V is TRBV28, with D tentatively TRBD1 (5 bases). Germline CDR1 is MDHEN and CDR2 is SYDVKM. This CDR3 spans 13 amino acids. V was trimmed by 7 bases and J by 6 bases, leaving 16 bases between them.

The gene calls are TRBV3-1 (or the pseudogene TRBV3-2) and TRBJ1-4, with TRBD1 matching 9 bases. Germline-derived CDR1 and CDR2 are LGHDT and YNNKEL (reference sequence). With V trimmed by 4 bases and J by 6 bases, 6 bases remained unmatched. The CDR3 runs 15 residues. CDR3 amino acids: CASSLYRGRDEKLFF. The CDR3 DNA reads TGTGCCAGCAGCCTCTACAGGGGGCGTGATGAAAAACTGTTTTTT.

The V gene is TRBV19, the J gene TRBJ2-5, with a weak D call TRBD2 (5 bases). The germline V gene has CDR1 LNHDA and CDR2 SQIVND (reference sequence). The CDR3 extends over 15 amino acids. Trimming stripped 2 bases from V and 2 bases from J, with 12 bases between. CDR3 coding DNA: TGTGCCAGTAGTATACAGCGGAGTTCGCAAGAGACCCAGTACTTC. Translated, it gives CASSIQRSSQETQYF.

This clone was found once. The V gene is TRBV7-9, the J gene TRBJ1-1; D might be TRBD1 (6 bases). CDR1 and CDR2 (germline): SEHNR, FQNEAQ (reference sequence). The V end lost 0 bases, the J end lost 7 bases, and 15 bases lay between the germline ends. The CDR3 has 15 residues. The CDR3 DNA is TGTGCCAGCAGCTTAGCGCTCGGGCAGGGGAATGAAGCTTTCTTT. This gives the protein CASSLALGQGNEAFF.

This clone was counted a few times. The CDR3 is CASSGKTAVGTSVTGELFF. For the CDR3, the DNA is TGCGCCAGCAGCGGAAAGACCGCAGTCGGGACTAGCGTTACCGGGGAGCTGTTTTTT. The gene calls are TRBV4-1 and TRBJ2-2; 10 nucleotides match TRBD2. CDR3 size: 19 residues. The V and J ends lost 5 bases and 5 bases, in that order; junction bases with no gene match: 17. Germline CDR1 reads MGHRA; CDR2 reads YSYEKL.

A single count supports this clone. The rearrangement uses TRBV18 and TRBJ2-7, with D tentatively TRBD1 (5 bases). Trimming shortened V by 5 bases and J by 5 bases, and 13 bases separated the two germline ends. CDR1 and CDR2 (germline): KGHSH, LQKENI. The CDR3 sequence is 13 residues long. The CDR3 nucleotides are TGTGCCAGCTCAACACTCCAGGGCAACGAGCAGTACGTC. This translates into CASSTLQGNEQYV.

The DNA of the CDR3 is TGTGCCAGCGGTAGACCTGGGACTAGCGGGGGGGTTGAGCAGTTCTTC. Translating gives CASGRPGTSGGVEQFF. The J gene is TRBJ2-1, the V gene TRBV6-6; 16 bases match TRBD2. V shed 8 bases, J shed 9 bases, and the junction held 10 bases outside the gene matches. Per the germline V gene, CDR1 is MNHNY and CDR2 is SVGAGI (reference sequence). The CDR3 length is 16 residues.

The gene calls are TRBV30 and TRBJ2-5; TRBD2 is a possible D gene (5 bases). The CDR3 covers 13 residues. V lost 7 bases to trimming and J lost 1 base, with 13 bases between them. The germline V gene encodes CDR1 GTSNPN and CDR2 SVGIG (reference sequence). The CDR3 nucleotides read TGTGCCTTCGCCGGGGTCACCCAAGAGACCCAGTACTTC. Protein: CAFAGVTQETQYF. Using reference TRBV30 and TRBJ2-5 for the parts outside the CDR3, the full variable domain is SQTIHQWPATLVQPVGSPLSLECTVEGTSNPNLYWYRQAAGRGLQLLFYSVGIGQISSEVPQNLSASRPQDRQFILSSKKLLLSDSGFYLCAFAGVTQETQYFGPGTRLLVL.

The J gene is TRBJ2-7, the V gene TRBV13, with 12 bases matching TRBD1. Germline V gene data show CDR1 as PRHDT and CDR2 as FYEKMQ (reference sequence). The V segment lost 4 bases and the J segment 7 bases; nucleotides outside the gene matches: 5. This CDR3 comprises 14 residues. CDR3 protein: CASSSGTGGREQYF. The CDR3, as DNA: TGTGCCAGCAGCTCTGGGACAGGGGGCCGGGAGCAGTACTTC.

The V call is TRBV5-1, the J call TRBJ2-6; 7 bases fit TRBD2. Per germline, CDR1 SGHRS and CDR2 YFSETQ. This CDR3 contains 15 residues. J gave up 3 bases and V 7 bases, and 7 bases lay outside the gene matches. Here the CDR3 DNA reads TGCGCCAGCCCCCCAACGGGAGGTGGGGCCAACGTCCTGACTTTC. It is translated as CASPPTGGGANVLTF. The full variable domain, its missing parts supplied by reference TRBV5-1 and TRBJ2-6, is KAGVTQTPRYLIKTRGQQVTLSCSPISGHRSVSWYQQTPGQGLQFLFEYFSETQRNKGNFPGRFSGRQFSNSRSEMNVSTLELGDSALYLCASPPTGGGANVLTFGAGSRLTVL.

The chain is built from TRBV21-1 and TRBJ1-4; the table's D call, TRBD1, was not checked against the DNA. TRBV21-1 is termed a pseudogene. CDR3 length: 16 residues. The CDR3 sequence: CASSKPQVGTNEKLFF. CDR3 nucleotide sequence: TGTGCCAGCAGCAAACCACAGGTCGGAACTAATGAAAAACTGTTTTTT.

The rearrangement joins TRBV9 to TRBJ2-3; 12 nucleotides align to TRBD2. The trim removed 0 bases at V and 8 bases at J, leaving 7 bases unmatched. CDR1 and CDR2 from the germline V gene are SGDLS and YYNGEE. The CDR3 has 16 residues. CDR3: CASSVGLAGGQGTQYF. In DNA, the CDR3 is TGTGCCAGCAGCGTAGGGCTAGCGGGGGGGCAGGGTACGCAGTATTTT. The full variable domain, with the rest looked up from reference TRBV9 and TRBJ2-3, is DSGVTQTPKHLITATGQRVTLRCSPRSGDLSVYWYQQSLDQGLQFLIQYYNGEERAKGNILERFSAQQFPDLHSELNLSSLELGDSALYFCASSVGLAGGQGTQYFGPGTRLTVL.

J is TRBJ2-4 and V is TRBV7-2, with 10 bases fitting TRBD2. The CDR3 has 15 residues. The ends lost 7 bases at V and 2 bases at J; junction bases unmatched: 5. Germline CDR1 and CDR2: SGHTA and FQGNSA. The CDR3 loop is CASTSGSISKNIQYF. For the CDR3, the DNA is TGTGCCAGCACTAGCGGGAGTATCTCCAAAAACATTCAGTACTTC.

In this sample, this clone turned up a few times. The chain recombines TRBV10-1 with TRBJ2-7; a weak D match, TRBD2 (6 bases). The CDR3 is made up of 17 amino acids. V lost 8 bases and J 5 bases, leaving 28 bases between the germline ends. Per germline, CDR1 WNHNN and CDR2 SYGVQD (reference sequence). CDR3: CASRRPWLRENSDEQYF. The CDR3 bases are TGCGCCAGCCGAAGACCGTGGTTACGGGAGAATAGTGACGAGCAGTACTTC.

This chain connects TRBV15 to TRBJ1-1; TRBD1 matches 8 bases. The CDR3 has 15 amino acids. With 5 bases clipped from V and 5 bases from J, the junction kept 10 bases outside the gene matches. Germline CDR1 reads LNHNV; CDR2 reads YYDKDF (reference sequence). The CDR3 coding sequence is TGTGCCACCAGCCCCGGGACAGGAGGGAGGACTGAAGCTTTCTTT. The encoded protein is CATSPGTGGRTEAFF.

The chain recombines TRBV5-6 with TRBJ2-3; 8 bases match TRBD1. V lost 4 bases to trimming and J lost 4 bases; unmatched junction nucleotides: 2. The germline CDR1 and CDR2 sequences are SGHDT and YYEEEE. This CDR3 has 13 residues. The CDR3 bases are TGTGCCAGCAGCCCGACAGGGGCAGATACGCAGTATTTT. It translates to CASSPTGADTQYF.

The chain links TRBV29-1 to TRBJ2-1, with 9 bases that match TRBD1. The germline V gene has CDR1 SQVTM and CDR2 ANQGSEA. J lost 9 bases, V lost 5 bases, and 8 bases had no gene match. CDR3 length: 13 amino acids. CDR3 in amino acids: CSVFGQGSSEQFF. The CDR3 DNA follows: TGCAGCGTTTTCGGACAGGGGTCAAGTGAGCAGTTCTTC.

V and J are TRBV6-5 and TRBJ2-7, with D perhaps TRBD1 (5 bases). Germline CDR1 MNHEY, CDR2 SVGAGI. V lost 6 bases and J lost 0, with 9 bases in between. The CDR3 contains 13 residues. In DNA form, the CDR3 reads TGTGCCAGCAGCTCGACAGTCTCCTACGAGCAGTACTTC. It specifies CASSSTVSYEQYF.